This record concerns one TCR beta chain sequence. Its antigen remains unidentified. The PCR contained 60 Vbeta and 13 Jbeta primers. Assay used: immunoSEQ multiplex PCR; TCRdb lists only in-frame clones, some missing. The sample contains about 57,000 clones, approximately 79% of which appear only once. The data were taken from a study of cytomegalovirus exposure and HLA in healthy donors. General study points: Follow-up analysis found HLA locus-dependent TCR association rates, highest for DRB1 and lowest for HLA-C. High specificity and sensitivity for cytomegalovirus status were reported for the classifier. About 180 TCR beta chains were listed as cytomegalovirus-associated.

The sample consisted of PBMCs. This TCR was recovered from a woman younger than 45 in good health and CMV-seronegative.

The DNA of the CDR3 is TGTGCCAGCACCACCGTCAATAGCGGAAGCTCCTACAATGAGCAGTTCTTC. It codes for CASTTVNSGSSYNEQFF. This sequence joins TRBV4-2 and TRBJ2-1; TRBD2 is a possible D gene (6 bases). The CDR3 is 17 amino acids. Germline V gene data show CDR1 as LGHNA and CDR2 as YNFKEQ. Trimming took 7 bases from V and 0 from J, leaving 19 bases between them.